The clone carrying this T cell receptor beta chain was counted many times. The data were obtained in a study of T cell repertoires in cytomegalovirus infection. TCRdb re-called the reads with MiXCR, one entry per CDR3 protein. The sample holds approximately 490,000 distinct CDR3 sequences, about 11% seen once. The sample comprised PBMCs. This receptor was obtained from a human donor in good health (CMV status not recorded). Some clones in this sample may be carry-over from other donors' samples.

The CDR3 DNA reads TGTGCCAGCAGCTTCGGGGGGGCCGGGAACACCGGGGAGCTGTTTTTT. Translating gives CASSFGGAGNTGELFF. The chain joins TRBV5-4 to TRBJ2-2, with 8 bases that match TRBD2. The junction had 4 bases not matched to a gene; V was cut back by 2 bases and J by 1 base. Germline CDR1 and CDR2: SGHNT and YYREEE (reference sequence). CDR3 length: 16 amino acids.